These T cell receptor beta chains were read from a single sample in a study of blood T cells in healthy people across ages. TCRdb fed the 5' RACE reads into MiXCR, producing one record per CDR3 protein. The sample records hundreds of thousands of distinct CDR3 sequences, 45% to 50% being singletons. The sequencing sample was made of blood. The receptors originated from a woman aged 60-75 years in good health. The CDR3 runs from the conserved cysteine through the conserved F or W. The D gene is left open where the match is weak. Rows give clone size only sometimes, using once, few, many, or a class for an expanded clone.

CDR3 DNA,CDR3 protein,D gene,clone size,V gene,J gene
TGCAGTGCTAGAGATTGGCGTAGCACCTCCTACGAGCAGTACTTC,CSARDWRSTSYEQYF,NA,few,TRBV20-1,TRBJ2-7
TGTGCCATCAGTGAGCGCCGGACTGATCCCCAAAATAATTCACCCCTCCACTTT,CAISERRTDPQNNSPLHF,NA,NA,TRBV10-3,TRBJ1-6
TGCAGTGCAACCCATGGACTAGCGAACTCCTACGAGCAGTACTTC,CSATHGLANSYEQYF,TRBD2,NA,TRBV20-1,TRBJ2-7
TGTGCCTGGAGGGATTGGGACAGAGAAACGTGGGGCTACACCTTC,CAWRDWDRETWGYTF,TRBD1,NA,TRBV30,TRBJ1-2
TGCGCCAGCAGCCAAGGGGGGGGAGGAACGGAGACCCAGTACTTC,CASSQGGGGTETQYF,TRBD2,NA,TRBV4-1,TRBJ2-5
TGTGCCAGTAGTTTATCGTTGGGTCCGGGACAGGGGGCCAATGAGCAGTTCTTC,CASSLSLGPGQGANEQFF,TRBD1,NA,TRBV27,TRBJ2-1
TGCGCCAGCAGCCACGGGAGGGGTTCCGGGGAGCTGTTTTTT,CASSHGRGSGELFF,TRBD2,few,TRBV4-3,TRBJ2-2
TGTGCCATCAGGGACAGTGGCGACCTCAACAATGAGCAGTTCTTC,CAIRDSGDLNNEQFF,NA,NA,TRBV10-3,TRBJ2-1
TGTGCCAGCAGCCAAGTCGGGGAGGGGAACAATGAGCAGTTCTTC,CASSQVGEGNNEQFF,TRBD2,NA,TRBV4-2,TRBJ2-1
TGCAGTGCTATCAGAGCGGGAGTGCGGACAGATACGCAGTATTTT,CSAIRAGVRTDTQYF,TRBD2,NA,TRBV20-1,TRBJ2-3
TGTGCCAGCAGCGTAGTCTCGGGACTGTACAATGAGCAGTTCTTC,CASSVVSGLYNEQFF,NA,few,TRBV9,TRBJ2-1
TGTGCCAGCAGCTTGGTCGGGGCCACAACTAATGAAAAACTGTTTTTT,CASSLVGATTNEKLFF,NA,NA,TRBV5-6,TRBJ1-4
TGCGCCAGCAGGAGGCAAGCGGCCACAGATACGCAGTATTTT,CASRRQAATDTQYF,NA,NA,TRBV4-1,TRBJ2-3
TGTGCCAGCAGCGTAGGCCGGACTAGCGGTTGGCAAGAGACCCAGTACTTC,CASSVGRTSGWQETQYF,TRBD2,NA,TRBV9,TRBJ2-5
TGTGCCAGCAGCCAGGGACATATCAAAAACATTCAGTACTTC,CASSQGHIKNIQYF,NA,few,TRBV7-8,TRBJ2-4
TGTGCCATCAGTATGACAGACGATGAGCAGTACTTC,CAISMTDDEQYF,NA,NA,TRBV10-3,TRBJ2-5
TGTGCCAGCAGGGCCGACTGGCCCCCCACCCACAATGAGCAGTTCTTC,CASRADWPPTHNEQFF,NA,NA,TRBV25-1,TRBJ2-1
TGCGCCACAGCCATACAGGGGAACTACAATGAGCAGTTCTTC,CATAIQGNYNEQFF,TRBD1,few,TRBV5-1,TRBJ2-1